These T cell receptor beta chains were read from a single sample in a study of shared clonotypes between healthy human individuals. Only in-frame clones appear in the TCRdb table, and some are missing; sequencing was by immunoSEQ multiplex PCR. The table shows 2 million to 2.5 million clones, with 90% to 95% occurring only once. The sample consisted of naive CD8+ T cells from PBMCs. These receptors all come from a man aged 18 to 29 in good health. Some clones in this sample may be carry-over from other donors' samples. The CDR3 runs from the conserved cysteine through the conserved F or W. Each record gives: J gene, clone size, D gene, V gene, CDR3 protein, CDR3 DNA. D genes are given only for firm matches. The size of a clone is reported for some rows only, either as once, few or many, or as a class for expanded clones.

TRBJ2-7	-	-	TRBV28	CASRHYEQYF	TGTGCCAGCAGGCACTACGAGCAGTACTTC
TRBJ2-3	-	TRBD2	TRBV7-6	CASSPLSPNSAGGWDTQYF	TGTGCCAGCAGCCCCCTATCGCCTAACTCGGCGGGGGGATGGGATACGCAGTATTTT
TRBJ1-5	-	-	TRBV16	CASSHGVGWPQHF	TGTGCCAGCAGCCATGGGGTAGGGTGGCCCCAGCATTTT
TRBJ2-2	-	-	TRBV6-5	CASSSQQGAGELFF	TGTGCCAGCAGTTCCCAACAAGGGGCCGGGGAGCTGTTTTTT
TRBJ2-3	-	-	TRBV27	CASSRGADTQYF	TGTGCCAGCAGTCGGGGCGCAGATACGCAGTATTTT
TRBJ2-5	-	-	TRBV28	CASSLDEQGDETQYF	TGTGCCAGCAGTTTAGATGAACAGGGTGACGAGACCCAGTACTTC
TRBJ2-1	-	-	TRBV7-9	CASSGGAYEQFF	TGTGCCAGCAGCGGAGGGGCCTATGAGCAGTTCTTC
TRBJ2-7	-	-	TRBV6-5	CASSYGTTNSYEQYF	TGTGCCAGCAGTTACGGGACAACAAATTCCTACGAGCAGTACTTC
TRBJ1-5	once	-	TRBV6-1	CAAGTGPYSNQPQHF	TGTGCCGCGGGTACAGGCCCTTATAGCAATCAGCCCCAGCATTTT
TRBJ2-5	-	TRBD1	TRBV7-8	CAIRRTGQETQYF	TGTGCCATCAGACGGACAGGGCAAGAGACCCAGTACTTC
TRBJ2-7	-	TRBD1	TRBV10-3	CAISGGPGGYEQYF	TGTGCCATCAGTGGGGGACCAGGGGGCTACGAGCAGTACTTC
TRBJ2-7	-	-	TRBV18	CASSPSRIDSYEQYF	TGTGCCAGCTCACCATCCAGGATCGACTCCTACGAGCAGTACTTC
TRBJ1-1	-	-	TRBV13	CASREALNTEAFF	TGTGCCAGCAGAGAGGCGTTGAACACTGAAGCTTTCTTT
TRBJ2-5	-	TRBD1	TRBV15	CATSTFRGPQETQYF	TGTGCCACCAGCACTTTTAGGGGGCCACAAGAGACCCAGTACTTC
TRBJ2-1	-	-	TRBV9	CASSASVFEQFF	TGTGCCAGCAGCGCTAGCGTCTTTGAGCAGTTCTTC
TRBJ2-7	-	-	TRBV27	CASSNRGTTYEQYF	TGTGCCAGCAGCAACCGGGGCACCACCTACGAGCAGTACTTC
TRBJ2-1	-	TRBD2	TRBV7-7	CASSLAGVGDEQFF	TGTGCCAGCAGCCTAGCGGGAGTTGGAGATGAGCAGTTCTTC
TRBJ1-5	-	-	TRBV28	CASSFSGRAHGNQPQHF	TGTGCCAGCAGTTTTTCAGGGAGAGCGCATGGCAATCAGCCCCAGCATTTT
TRBJ2-1	-	-	TRBV9	CASSDPRGDPSSYNEQFF	TGTGCCAGCAGCGATCCACGAGGGGACCCGAGCTCCTACAATGAGCAGTTCTTC
TRBJ1-5	-	TRBD1	TRBV27	CASREGTGGSNQPQHF	TGTGCCAGCAGAGAAGGGACAGGGGGCTCTAATCAGCCCCAGCATTTT
TRBJ2-1	-	-	TRBV2	CASSPTSFSYNEQFF	TGTGCCAGCAGCCCCACTAGCTTCTCCTACAATGAGCAGTTCTTC
TRBJ2-2	-	-	TRBV28	CASSLGGSAGELFF	TGTGCCAGCAGTTTAGGTGGGAGCGCCGGGGAGCTGTTTTTT
TRBJ2-7	-	-	TRBV7-9	CASSLGYSYEQYF	TGTGCCAGCAGCTTAGGCTACTCCTACGAGCAGTACTTC
TRBJ1-5	-	TRBD1	TRBV7-9	CASSPSGQGPHQPQHF	TGTGCCAGCAGCCCCTCCGGACAGGGCCCCCATCAGCCCCAGCATTTT
TRBJ2-7	-	TRBD2	TRBV16	CASSPLRPSGGSGDEQYF	TGTGCCAGCAGCCCCCTAAGGCCTAGCGGGGGAAGTGGGGACGAGCAGTACTTC
TRBJ1-1	-	-	TRBV5-6	CASSLGYQGLDTEAFF	TGTGCCAGCAGCTTGGGATATCAGGGGCTTGATACTGAAGCTTTCTTT
TRBJ1-1	-	-	TRBV9	CASSDPGSENTEAFF	TGTGCCAGCAGCGATCCCGGGTCAGAGAACACTGAAGCTTTCTTT
TRBJ2-6	-	-	TRBV7-6	CASSSSNVLTF	TGTGCCAGCAGCTCTTCCAACGTCCTGACTTTC
TRBJ2-1	-	-	TRBV9	CASSVRGWDEQFF	TGTGCCAGCAGCGTACGCGGATGGGATGAGCAGTTCTTC
TRBJ2-1	-	TRBD2	TRBV5-1	CASSPGLAGVSSYNEQFF	TGCGCCAGCAGCCCGGGACTAGCGGGAGTATCGTCCTACAATGAGCAGTTCTTC
TRBJ2-5	-	-	TRBV27	CASSLMVETQYF	TGTGCCAGCAGTTTAATGGTAGAGACCCAGTACTTC
TRBJ2-7	-	-	TRBV28	CASSLWAGKLYEQYF	TGTGCCAGCAGTTTATGGGCGGGGAAGCTCTACGAGCAGTACTTC
TRBJ2-7	-	-	TRBV7-8	CASSLRWPSYEQYF	TGTGCCAGCAGCTTACGGTGGCCGTCCTACGAGCAGTACTTC
TRBJ2-1	-	-	TRBV27	CASSAGVTRLNEQFF	TGTGCCAGCAGTGCCGGGGTTACGCGCTTGAATGAGCAGTTCTTC
TRBJ2-6	-	TRBD1	TRBV28	CASSYLDRGSGANVLTF	TGTGCCAGCAGCTACCTCGACAGGGGCTCAGGGGCCAACGTCCTGACTTTC
TRBJ1-2	-	-	TRBV29-1	CSVVGVYGYTF	TGCAGCGTTGTTGGGGTGTATGGCTACACCTTC
TRBJ2-7	-	TRBD2	TRBV5-4	CASSSSGRVNSYEQYF	TGTGCCAGCAGCTCTAGCGGGAGGGTGAATTCCTACGAGCAGTACTTC
TRBJ1-4	-	TRBD1	TRBV13	CASSSRDRGSATNEKLFF	TGTGCCAGCAGCAGCCGGGACAGGGGTTCTGCAACTAATGAAAAACTGTTTTTT
TRBJ1-1	-	-	TRBV29-1	CSVELTGRGTEAFF	TGCAGCGTTGAACTTACAGGCCGAGGTACTGAAGCTTTCTTT
TRBJ2-5	-	-	TRBV4-3	CASSQSQGRETQYF	TGCGCCAGCAGCCAGTCCCAGGGTCGGGAGACCCAGTACTTC
TRBJ2-7	-	TRBD1	TRBV5-6	CASSLGVTGLFYEQYF	TGTGCCAGCAGCTTGGGGGTGACAGGGCTTTTCTACGAGCAGTACTTC
TRBJ2-1	-	TRBD2	TRBV19	CASSIASGRRNEQFF	TGTGCCAGTAGTATCGCTAGCGGGAGAAGGAATGAGCAGTTCTTC
TRBJ2-7	-	-	TRBV27	CASSPSAGLVSYEQYF	TGTGCCAGCAGTCCGTCGGCAGGTCTAGTCTCCTACGAGCAGTACTTC
TRBJ2-2	-	-	TRBV5-1	CASSFGTFKGELFF	TGCGCCAGCAGCTTCGGGACGTTCAAGGGGGAGCTGTTTTTT
TRBJ2-7	-	TRBD2	TRBV4-1	CASSQGEFGLAGFYEQYF	TGCGCCAGCAGCCAAGGAGAGTTCGGACTAGCGGGATTTTACGAGCAGTACTTC
TRBJ1-5	-	-	TRBV15	CATSRPLGQPQHF	TGTGCCACCAGCCGACCTCTCGGGCAGCCCCAGCATTTT
TRBJ1-1	-	TRBD1	TRBV19	CATRLDPTGGHTEAFF	TGTGCCACACGCTTGGACCCGACAGGGGGGCACACTGAAGCTTTCTTT
TRBJ2-7	-	-	TRBV7-2	CASIVPSRDGKNYEQYF	TGTGCCAGCATCGTCCCGTCCCGGGACGGGAAGAACTACGAGCAGTACTTC
TRBJ2-1	-	-	TRBV28	CASYPPGAIGNEQFF	TGTGCCAGCTACCCTCCGGGGGCTATAGGCAATGAGCAGTTCTTC
TRBJ2-7	-	-	TRBV18	CASSPTGSGEQYF	TGTGCCAGCTCACCTACAGGGAGCGGCGAGCAGTACTTC
TRBJ1-3	-	TRBD1	TRBV19	CASSIRPPLSEQGGHTIYF	TGTGCCAGTAGTATAAGGCCCCCCTTGTCTGAACAGGGGGGACACACCATATATTTT
TRBJ1-1	-	-	TRBV6-1	CASSDPGRLVAAFF	TGTGCCAGCAGTGATCCGGGACGGCTGGTGGCAGCTTTCTTT
TRBJ2-7	-	-	TRBV28	CASSAPGVGHVYEQYF	TGTGCCAGCAGTGCCCCGGGGGTGGGACACGTTTACGAGCAGTACTTC
TRBJ2-5	-	-	TRBV6-5	CASSGTRPQETQYF	TGTGCCAGCAGTGGGACCAGGCCTCAGGAGACCCAGTACTTC